The 14 T cell receptor beta chains below were found in one sample sequenced in a study of blood T cell repertoires in COVID-19. Data came from immunoSEQ multiplex PCR; TCRdb stores just in-frame clones and leaves some out. The table shows roughly 380,000 clones, with 87% occurring only once. The sequencing sample was made of PBMCs or T cells enriched from blood (not recorded which). All receptors come from a woman aged 25-40 years who had recovered from COVID-19.

A few counts support this clone. This chain uses TRBV4-2 with TRBJ2-3; D possibly corresponds to TRBD1 (5 bases). Trimming removed 2 bases from V and 0 bases from J, with 12 bases in between. This CDR3 spans 16 amino acids. CDR1 LGHNA and CDR2 YNFKEQ come from the germline V gene. CDR3 loop: CASSQLSGASTDTQYF. As DNA, the CDR3 is TGTGCCAGCAGCCAACTATCTGGGGCGAGCACAGATACGCAGTATTTT.

This chain joins TRBV15 and TRBJ1-4; 8 bases are a match to TRBD1. CDR1 LNHNV and CDR2 YYDKDF come from the germline V gene (reference sequence). This CDR3 has 14 residues. Trimming at V came to 2 bases and at J to 8 bases, leaving 4 bases not matched to a gene. The chain's CDR3 is CATSRQGAEEKLFF. CDR3 nucleotides: TGTGCCACCAGCAGACAGGGGGCAGAGGAAAAACTGTTTTTT.

This chain uses TRBV18 with TRBJ1-1; TRBD1 matches 8 bases. The CDR3 loop spans 16 amino acids. Unmatched junction bases numbered 7, after V lost 4 bases and J lost 0 bases. Germline V gives CDR1 KGHSH, CDR2 LQKENI. The CDR3 region has the DNA TGTGCCAGCTCACACGGACAGGGTGGCATGAACACTGAAGCTTTCTTT. Translated: CASSHGQGGMNTEAFF.

This clone is a singleton in its sample. The CDR3 protein is CATTPHSSTNEKLFF. CDR3 DNA sequence: TGTGCCACCACCCCTCACAGCTCAACTAATGAAAAACTGTTTTTT. The chain couples TRBV15 to TRBJ1-4; unclear D gene. From germline, CDR1 is LNHNV and CDR2 YYDKDF (reference sequence). CDR3 length: 15 residues. Between the trimmed V and J ends, which lost 7 bases and 0 bases, there was a span of 12 bases.

The CDR3 DNA reads as TGCGCCAGCAGCCCGTGTCGGTTTCTAGCCAAAAACATTCAGTACTTC. Protein product: CASSPCRFLAKNIQYF. The V gene is TRBV23-1, the J gene TRBJ2-4; D ambiguous. TRBV23-1 is identified as an open reading frame with a role that is uncertain. The CDR3 totals 16 residues. V was cut by 6 bases and J by 0 bases, with 15 bases left in between.

The rearrangement uses TRBV4-2 and TRBJ1-1; 7 bases align to TRBD1. Trimming took 3 bases from V and 4 from J; bases not matched to a gene: 8. Germline CDR1 LGHNA, CDR2 YNFKEQ. The CDR3 sequence is 15 residues long. This CDR3 reads CASSQSTGALTEAFF. For the CDR3, the DNA is TGTGCCAGCAGCCAGAGTACAGGGGCGCTCACTGAAGCTTTCTTT.

The chain couples TRBV6-5 to TRBJ1-1; TRBD1 agrees at 8 bases. The CDR3 has 16 amino acids. V shed 0 bases, J shed 4 bases, and the junction held 7 bases outside the gene matches. Per the germline V gene, CDR1 is MNHEY and CDR2 is SVGAGI. CDR3 sequence (DNA): TGTGCCAGCAGTTACTCCGCGGACAGGGTGATCACTGAAGCTTTCTTT. This sequence encodes CASSYSADRVITEAFF.

This clone was seen just once. DNA for the CDR3: TGTGCCACCAGCATTCGACTCAATGAGCAGTTCTTC. This sequence encodes CATSIRLNEQFF. The genes are TRBV15 and TRBJ2-1; no clear D. Germline CDR1 reads LNHNV; CDR2 reads YYDKDF (reference sequence). V was pared by 4 bases and J by 6 bases, with 7 bases between. The CDR3 has 12 amino acids.

This clone was observed once. DNA of the CDR3: TGTGCCAGCAGTTTTGGGACTAGGAGCTACAATGAGCAGTTCTTC. Its translation: CASSFGTRSYNEQFF. The chain carries TRBV27 and TRBJ2-1; 8 bases are shared with TRBD2. The germline V gene has CDR1 MNHEY and CDR2 SMNVEV (reference sequence). The CDR3 contains 15 residues. The J segment lost 3 bases and the V segment lost 3 bases, leaving 4 bases of the junction unmatched.

The V and J genes are TRBV7-9 and TRBJ1-2; 7 nucleotides match TRBD1. Germline V gene sequence: CDR1 SEHNR, CDR2 FQNEAQ (reference sequence). With 3 bases clipped from V and 2 bases from J, the junction kept 3 bases outside the gene matches. The length of the CDR3 is 14 residues. CDR3 in DNA: TGTGCCAGCAGCTTGTGGGACAGAAACTATGGCTACACCTTC. As protein: CASSLWDRNYGYTF.

This clone was picked up many times. V is TRBV30 and J is TRBJ1-6; D gene unclear. Germline CDR1 and CDR2: GTSNPN and SVGIG (reference sequence). The V and J ends lost 2 bases and 10 bases respectively, with 9 bases between them. The CDR3 consists of 12 residues. The CDR3, as DNA: TGTGCCTGGAGTATCTTAGAGTCACCCCTCCACTTT. This translates into CAWSILESPLHF.

V and J are TRBV2 and TRBJ1-1; no reliable D call. V was pared by 7 bases and J by 4 bases, with 7 bases between. This CDR3 is 11 amino acids long. Germline lookup yields CDR1 SNHLY and CDR2 FYNNEI. This CDR3 reads CASKGGTEAFF. In nucleotides, the CDR3 is TGTGCCAGCAAGGGAGGCACTGAAGCTTTCTTT.

The chain uses TRBV24-1 and TRBJ2-7, with TRBD1 matching 11 bases. Germline V gives CDR1 KGHDR, CDR2 SFDVKD. The J segment lost 7 bases and the V segment lost 0 bases, leaving 10 bases of the junction unmatched. CDR3 size: 17 residues. Here the CDR3 DNA reads TGTGCCACCAGTGATTTGACCGGGACAGGGGGGTCGTGGGAGCAGTACTTC. Residues: CATSDLTGTGGSWEQYF.

The V call is TRBV27, the J call TRBJ2-1; 8 positions match TRBD2. The trim removed 8 bases at V and 8 bases at J, leaving 14 bases unmatched. Germline CDR1 reads MNHEY; CDR2 reads SMNVEV (reference sequence). CDR3 length: 15 amino acids. CDR3 sequence (DNA): TGTGCCAGCCAACATTTAGCGGGGTCTTCGGATGAGCAGTTCTTC. Translated: CASQHLAGSSDEQFF.